This TCR beta chain emerged from a study of blood T cell repertoires in COVID-19. Looking at the study overall: Sites across the United States, Italy and Spain contributed samples from acute and convalescent COVID-19. The analysed material was cDNA or gDNA that came from T cells, B-cell-depleted T cells, or PBMCs.

V lost 1 base and J lost 8, with 11 bases in between. CDR3 size: 12 residues. In germline, CDR1 is GTSNPN, CDR2 SVGIG (reference sequence). Produced via immunoSEQ multiplex PCR; TCRdb's table is partial and in-frame only. The sample lists around 110,000 clones; around 90% were seen once. V is TRBV30 and J is TRBJ2-5; D is ambiguous. The TCR sequence derives from a man in his forties with active or convalescent COVID-19. Sequencing input: peripheral blood. CDR3 nucleotides: TGTGCCTGGAGTGACACGGGTAGAACCCAGTACTTC. As protein: CAWSDTGRTQYF.